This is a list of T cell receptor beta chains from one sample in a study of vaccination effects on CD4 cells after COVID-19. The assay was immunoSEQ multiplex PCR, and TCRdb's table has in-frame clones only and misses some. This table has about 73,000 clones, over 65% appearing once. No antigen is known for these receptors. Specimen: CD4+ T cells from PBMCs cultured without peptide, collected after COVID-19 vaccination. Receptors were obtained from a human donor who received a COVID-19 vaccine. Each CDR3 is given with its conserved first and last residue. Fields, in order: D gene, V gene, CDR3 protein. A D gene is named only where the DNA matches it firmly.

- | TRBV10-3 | CAISDTYQLFF
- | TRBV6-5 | CASSGNQETQYF
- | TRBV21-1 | CASSNSCTDTQYF
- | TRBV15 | CATSRDKNTGELFF
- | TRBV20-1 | CSARDGTRYTF
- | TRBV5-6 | CASSLPSNYGYTF
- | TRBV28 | CASTRGTRLMTQHF
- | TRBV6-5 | CASSPPSSDTQYF
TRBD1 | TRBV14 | CASSQVRDRGIRGETQYF
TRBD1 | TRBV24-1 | CATSDPGQVAGELFF
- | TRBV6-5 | CASSRTVSTDTQYF
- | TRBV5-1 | CASSLLQETQYF
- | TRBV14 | CASSQAGIANTGELFF
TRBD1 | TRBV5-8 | CASSPGQAHLGNTIYF
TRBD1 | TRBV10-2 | CASREDRGAYNEQFF
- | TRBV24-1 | CATSDSDGF
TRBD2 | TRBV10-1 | CASSESTAGGLQKQFF
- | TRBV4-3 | CASSQEFAGGDAEAFF
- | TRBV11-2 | CASSPDGNTEAFF
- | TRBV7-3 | CASSPMGGGTNNEQFF
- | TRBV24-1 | CATRETGNETQYF
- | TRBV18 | CASSPLSRSFTDTQYF
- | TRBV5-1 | CASSLARLKETQYF
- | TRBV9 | CASSERPNTGELFF
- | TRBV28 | CASTEEMNTEAFF
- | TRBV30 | CAWSVGLSTDTQYF
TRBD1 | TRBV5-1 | CASSFGDSYSGNTIYF
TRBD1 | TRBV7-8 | CASSLAGRQGIGYTF
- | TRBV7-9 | CASSLVVGVNEKLFF
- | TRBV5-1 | CASSYRDQETQYF
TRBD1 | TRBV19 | CATGQGGIAKNIQYF